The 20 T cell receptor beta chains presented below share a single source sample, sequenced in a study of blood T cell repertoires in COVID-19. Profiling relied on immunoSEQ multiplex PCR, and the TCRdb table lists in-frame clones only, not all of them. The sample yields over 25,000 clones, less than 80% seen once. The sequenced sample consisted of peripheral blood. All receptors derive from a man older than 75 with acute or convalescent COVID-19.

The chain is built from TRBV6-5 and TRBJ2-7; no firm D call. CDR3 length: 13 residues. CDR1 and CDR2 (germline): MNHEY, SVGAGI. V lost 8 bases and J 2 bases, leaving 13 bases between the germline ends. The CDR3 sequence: CASGDPLPYEQYF. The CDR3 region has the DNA TGTGCCAGCGGAGACCCCCTCCCCTACGAGCAGTACTTC.

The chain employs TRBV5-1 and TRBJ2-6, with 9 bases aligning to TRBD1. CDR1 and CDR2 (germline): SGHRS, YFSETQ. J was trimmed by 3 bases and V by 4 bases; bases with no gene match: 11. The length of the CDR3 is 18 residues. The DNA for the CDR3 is TGCGCCAGCAGCAGCCGGGACAGGGATCTTATTGGGGCCAACGTCCTGACTTTC. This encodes CASSSRDRDLIGANVLTF.

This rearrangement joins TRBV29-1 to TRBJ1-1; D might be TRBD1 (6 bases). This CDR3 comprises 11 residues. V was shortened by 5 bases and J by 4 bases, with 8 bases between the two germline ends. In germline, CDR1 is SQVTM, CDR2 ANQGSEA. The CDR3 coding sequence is TGCAGCGTTCAGGGGTCCACTGAAGCTTTCTTT. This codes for CSVQGSTEAFF. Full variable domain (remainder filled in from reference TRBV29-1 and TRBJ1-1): SAVISQKPSRDICQRGTSLTIQCQVDSQVTMMFWYRQQPGQSLTLIATANQGSEATYESGFVIDKFPISRPNLTFSTLTVSNMSPEDSSIYLCSVQGSTEAFFGQGTRLTVV.

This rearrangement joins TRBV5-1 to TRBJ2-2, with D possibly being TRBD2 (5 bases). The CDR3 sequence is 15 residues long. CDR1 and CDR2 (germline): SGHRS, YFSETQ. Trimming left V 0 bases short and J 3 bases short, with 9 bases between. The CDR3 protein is CASSLEGGYTGELFF. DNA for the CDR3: TGCGCCAGCAGCTTGGAAGGCGGGTACACCGGGGAGCTGTTTTTT. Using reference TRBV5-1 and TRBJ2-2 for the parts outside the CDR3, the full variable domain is KAGVTQTPRYLIKTRGQQVTLSCSPISGHRSVSWYQQTPGQGLQFLFEYFSETQRNKGNFPGRFSGRQFSNSRSEMNVSTLELGDSALYLCASSLEGGYTGELFFGEGSRLTVL.

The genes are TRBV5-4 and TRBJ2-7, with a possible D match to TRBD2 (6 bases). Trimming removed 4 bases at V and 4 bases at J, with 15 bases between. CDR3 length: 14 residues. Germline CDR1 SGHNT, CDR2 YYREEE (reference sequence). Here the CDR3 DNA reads TGTGCCAGCAGCCCGGAGGTGGGAGGTTACGAGCAGTACTTC. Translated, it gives CASSPEVGGYEQYF. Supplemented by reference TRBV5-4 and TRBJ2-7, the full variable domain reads ETGVTQSPTHLIKTRGQQVTLRCSSQSGHNTVSWYQQALGQGPQFIFQYYREEENGRGNFPPRFSGLQFPNYSSELNVNALELDDSALYLCASSPEVGGYEQYFGPGTRLTVT.

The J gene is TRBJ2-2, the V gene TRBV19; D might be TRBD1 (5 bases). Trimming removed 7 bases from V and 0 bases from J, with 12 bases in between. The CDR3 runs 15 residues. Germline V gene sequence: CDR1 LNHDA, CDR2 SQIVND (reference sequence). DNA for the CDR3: TGTGCCAGTAAACTCGACAGCCCGAACACCGGGGAGCTGTTTTTT. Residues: CASKLDSPNTGELFF.

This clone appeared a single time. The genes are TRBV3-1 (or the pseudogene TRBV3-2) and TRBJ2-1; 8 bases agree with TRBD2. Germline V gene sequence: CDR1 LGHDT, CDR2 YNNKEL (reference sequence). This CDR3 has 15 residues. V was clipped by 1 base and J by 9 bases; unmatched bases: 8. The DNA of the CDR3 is TGTGCCAGCAGCCAAGGAACGGGGGGGCCAGTTGAGCAGTTCTTC. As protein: CASSQGTGGPVEQFF.

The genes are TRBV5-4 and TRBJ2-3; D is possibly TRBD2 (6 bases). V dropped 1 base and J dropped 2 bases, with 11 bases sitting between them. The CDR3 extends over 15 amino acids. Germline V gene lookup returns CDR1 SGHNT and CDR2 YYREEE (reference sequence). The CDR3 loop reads CASSLYGGTTDTQYF. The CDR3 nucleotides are TGTGCCAGCAGCTTGTACGGGGGAACCACAGATACGCAGTATTTT.

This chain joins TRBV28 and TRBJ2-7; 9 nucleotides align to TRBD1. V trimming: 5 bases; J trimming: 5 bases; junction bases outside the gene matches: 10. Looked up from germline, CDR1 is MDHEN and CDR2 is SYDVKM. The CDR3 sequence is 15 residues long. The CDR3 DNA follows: TGTGCCAGCAGTCTCTCGTCGGGGACAGGGAACGAGCAGTACTTC. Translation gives CASSLSSGTGNEQYF. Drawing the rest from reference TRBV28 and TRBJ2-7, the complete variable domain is DVKVTQSSRYLVKRTGEKVFLECVQDMDHENMFWYRQDPGLGLRLIYFSYDVKMKEKGDIPEGYSVSREKKERFSLILESASTNQTSMYLCASSLSSGTGNEQYFGPGTRLTVT.

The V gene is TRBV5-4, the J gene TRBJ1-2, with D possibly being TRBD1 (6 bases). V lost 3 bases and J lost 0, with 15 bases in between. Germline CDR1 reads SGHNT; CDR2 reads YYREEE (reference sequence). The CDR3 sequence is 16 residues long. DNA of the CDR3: TGTGCCAGCAGCTCTGGGGGGGGGCGAGCTAACTATGGCTACACCTTC. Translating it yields CASSSGGGRANYGYTF.

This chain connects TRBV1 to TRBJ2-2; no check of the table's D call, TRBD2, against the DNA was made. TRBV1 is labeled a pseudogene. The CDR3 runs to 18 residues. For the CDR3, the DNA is TGCACCAGCAGCCAAGATAGTCCGGGGGGGACCGAACACCGGGGAGCTGTTTTT. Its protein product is CTSSQDSPGGTEHRGAVF.

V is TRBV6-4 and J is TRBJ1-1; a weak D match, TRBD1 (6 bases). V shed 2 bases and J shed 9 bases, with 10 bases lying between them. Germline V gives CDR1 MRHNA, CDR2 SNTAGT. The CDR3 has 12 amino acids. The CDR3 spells CASSDPGTQAFF. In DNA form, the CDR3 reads TGTGCCAGCAGTGACCCCGGGACACAAGCTTTCTTT.

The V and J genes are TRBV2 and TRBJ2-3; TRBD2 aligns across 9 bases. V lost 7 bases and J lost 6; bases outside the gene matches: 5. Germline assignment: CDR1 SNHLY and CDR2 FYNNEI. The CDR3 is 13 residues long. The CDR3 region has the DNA TGTGCCAGCATTATTAGCGGGGGTGATACGCAGTATTTT. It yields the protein CASIISGGDTQYF.

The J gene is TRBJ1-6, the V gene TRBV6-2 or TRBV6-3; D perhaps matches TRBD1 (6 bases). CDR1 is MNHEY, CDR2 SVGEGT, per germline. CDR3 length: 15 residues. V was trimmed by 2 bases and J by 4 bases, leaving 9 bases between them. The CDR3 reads CASSYAGAYNSPLHF. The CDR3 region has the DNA TGTGCCAGCAGTTACGCGGGGGCATATAATTCACCCCTCCACTTT.

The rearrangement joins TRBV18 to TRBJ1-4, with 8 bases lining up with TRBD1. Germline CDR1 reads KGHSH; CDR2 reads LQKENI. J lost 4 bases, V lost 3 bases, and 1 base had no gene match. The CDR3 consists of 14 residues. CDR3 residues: CASSPGQDNEKLFF. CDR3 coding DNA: TGTGCCAGCTCACCGGGACAGGATAATGAAAAACTGTTTTTT.

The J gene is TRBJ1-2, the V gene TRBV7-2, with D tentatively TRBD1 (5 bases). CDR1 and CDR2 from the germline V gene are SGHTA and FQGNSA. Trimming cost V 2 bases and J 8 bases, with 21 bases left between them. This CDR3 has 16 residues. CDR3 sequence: CASSLSPFGGSGGYTF. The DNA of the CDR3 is TGTGCCAGCAGCTTATCTCCCTTCGGGGGGTCTGGGGGCTACACCTTC.

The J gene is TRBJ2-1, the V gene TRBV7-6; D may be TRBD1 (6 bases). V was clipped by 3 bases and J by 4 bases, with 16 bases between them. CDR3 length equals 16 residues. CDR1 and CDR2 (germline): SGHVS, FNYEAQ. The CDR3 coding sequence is TGTGCCAGCAGCTTGCTAGGGGGTACTGGGTACAATGAGCAGTTCTTC. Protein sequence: CASSLLGGTGYNEQFF.

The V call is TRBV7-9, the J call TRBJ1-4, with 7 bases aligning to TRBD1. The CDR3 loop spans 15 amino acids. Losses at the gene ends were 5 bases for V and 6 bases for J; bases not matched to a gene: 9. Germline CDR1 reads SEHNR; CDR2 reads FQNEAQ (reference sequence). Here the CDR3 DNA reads TGTGCCAGCAGCCCAGGGGGGCGAGGTCATGAAAAACTGTTTTTT. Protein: CASSPGGRGHEKLFF.

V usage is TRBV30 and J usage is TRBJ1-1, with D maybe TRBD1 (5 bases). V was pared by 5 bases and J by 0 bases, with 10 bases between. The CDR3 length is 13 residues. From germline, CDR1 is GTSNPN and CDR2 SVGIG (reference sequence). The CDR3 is CAWQRQLNTEAFF. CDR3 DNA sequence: TGTGCCTGGCAAAGACAGCTGAACACTGAAGCTTTCTTT. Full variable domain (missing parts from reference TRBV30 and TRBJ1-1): SQTIHQWPATLVQPVGSPLSLECTVEGTSNPNLYWYRQAAGRGLQLLFYSVGIGQISSEVPQNLSASRPQDRQFILSSKKLLLSDSGFYLCAWQRQLNTEAFFGQGTRLTVV.

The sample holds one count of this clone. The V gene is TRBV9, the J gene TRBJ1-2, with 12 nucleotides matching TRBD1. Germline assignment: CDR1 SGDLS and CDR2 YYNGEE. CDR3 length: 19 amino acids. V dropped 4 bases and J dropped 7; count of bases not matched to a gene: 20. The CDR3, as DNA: TGTGCCAGCAGCCCCCGTGGACCCCCCCCCGGGACAGGGGGCTTTGGCTACACCTTC. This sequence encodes CASSPRGPPPGTGGFGYTF.